This T cell receptor (beta chain) was retrieved from a study of T-cell reconstitution after alpha-beta-depleted transplantation in children. Notes on the study in general: The study traced high day-60 TCRbeta diversity in some patients to surviving recipient T cells and thymic progenitors. Among T cells one year after transplant, newly produced cells accounted for most counts and diversity. Approximately two months post-transplant, alpha-beta T cells reportedly originated from several hundred expanded graft clones.

With 4 bases removed from V and 10 bases from J, the gap between germline ends came to 11 bases. The CDR3 covers 12 residues. There are a few counts of this clonotype. The antigen remains undetermined. Preparing the TCRbeta library involved the use of unique molecular identifiers. One entry per CDR3 protein, called by TCRdb with MiXCR from the PCR reads. The data hold about 980,000 distinct CDR3 sequences, with about 29% observed a single time. The source is a boy under two years old who had a stem cell transplant for SCID, so the T cells may come from the graft donor. The chain uses TRBV12-3 or TRBV12-4 and TRBJ2-1; D remains unclear. The material sequenced was PBMCs, mostly from graft donor cells, taken 360 days after TCRalphabeta/CD19-depleted stem cell transplant. In DNA form, the CDR3 reads TGTGCCAGCAGTTCCCAATACGGGGAGCAGTTCTTC. This translates into CASSSQYGEQFF.